This is a list of T cell receptor beta chains from one sample in a study of graft-versus-host responses after intestinal transplantation. Data came from immunoSEQ multiplex PCR; TCRdb stores just in-frame clones and leaves some out. The table records roughly 27,000 clones, over 80% of them present only once. The sequencing used PBMCs, collected approximately four weeks after intestinal transplant. The receptors stem from a human patient who received an intestinal transplant, so some T cells may come from the graft donor. The CDR3 runs from the conserved cysteine through the conserved F or W.

>TRBV5-6|TRBJ2-4|14
CASSSSGTANIQYF
>TRBV25-1|TRBJ2-3|15
CASSELGGGTDTQYF
>TRBV5-1|TRBJ2-3|13
CASKAGRGDTQYF
>TRBV2|TRBJ2-1|15
CASSEGAGGLNEQFF
>TRBV7-6|TRBJ2-1|17
CASSKQAGGQSYNEQFF
>TRBV28|TRBJ2-3|15
CASSLLQGFTDTQYF
>TRBV10-2|TRBJ2-7|13
CASSNLGTYEQYF
>TRBV5-1|TRBJ1-1|14
CASRPGPGDTEAFF
>TRBV7-2|TRBJ1-5|16
CASSPSGGRVNQPQHF
>TRBV25-1|TRBJ1-4|17
CASSRITGLSTNEKLFF
>TRBV27|TRBJ2-7|13
CASSLGKSYEQYF
>TRBV14|TRBJ1-1|14
CASSQWTGLTEAFF
>TRBV19|TRBJ2-2|15
CASQGLAGGPAELFF
>TRBV28|NA|14
CASSLAGTDTEQYF
>TRBV9|TRBJ2-3|14
CASSQGSDTDTQYF
>TRBV4-2|TRBJ2-7|19
CASSQRSEFSGTGGYEQYF
>TRBV6-5|TRBJ1-1|13
CASRDRATLEAFF
>TRBV30|TRBJ2-3|15
CAWSAGQGGTDTQYF
>TRBV11-2|TRBJ2-5|15
CASSLEARVQETQYF
>TRBV9|TRBJ1-1|13
CASSVYGGTEAFF
>TRBV11-2|TRBJ2-1|15
CASSSGGTSYNEQFF
>TRBV6-1|TRBJ2-7|12
CASSLASYEQYF
>TRBV29-1|TRBJ2-7|15
CSVKRRQGAPNEQYF
>TRBV5-4|TRBJ2-1|13
CASSLRQNHEQFF
>TRBV9|TRBJ1-5|14
CASSAQGSDQPQHF
>TRBV4-1|TRBJ2-7|15
CASSQDQGGTGEQYF
>TRBV29-1|TRBJ2-6|16
CSVEGKGGSGANVLTF
>TRBV13|TRBJ2-5|14
CASSLASEGETQYF
>TRBV7-9|TRBJ1-1|15
CASSLSGGAWTEAFF
>TRBV7-9|TRBJ2-7|14
CASSASGRAYEQYF
>TRBV19|TRBJ1-5|15
CASNPTGNSNQPQHF
>TRBV30|TRBJ2-3|14
CAWSGLAVTDTQYF
>TRBV5-1|TRBJ2-2|15
CASSRLAGNTGELFF
>TRBV7-9|TRBJ2-7|12
CASSLAYYEQYF
>TRBV28|TRBJ1-2|14
CASSSGQLLYGYTF
>TRBV30|TRBJ2-7|14
CASNLGLASYEQYF
>TRBV19|TRBJ2-7|14
CASSVEVGTYEQYF
>TRBV27|TRBJ1-5|15
CASSLIHYSNQPQHF
>TRBV4-1|TRBJ2-7|15
CASSQERADSYEQYF
>TRBV7-6|TRBJ2-1|18
CASSLALLRDGTYNEQFF
>TRBV7-9|TRBJ2-5|15
CASSSYRGRGETQYF
>TRBV11-2|TRBJ2-7|14
CASSLATGTYEQYF
>TRBV6-1|TRBJ1-2|16
CASSDRGTAFNYGYTF
>TRBV4-1|TRBJ1-2|13
CASSQDPRASYTF
>TRBV7-9|TRBJ2-2|13
CASSLEGAGELFF
>TRBV2|TRBJ1-1|15
CASSEGRGTDTEAFF
>TRBV6-5|TRBJ2-3|14
CASSEGWGPDTQYF
>TRBV4-1|TRBJ2-7|15
CASSLQGTSSYEQYF
>TRBV28|TRBJ1-4|15
CASSLGGTTNEKLFF
>TRBV5-5|TRBJ1-5|15
CASSLGGSSNQPQHF
>TRBV5-4|TRBJ2-7|14
CASSLKGLVNEQYF
>TRBV5-5|TRBJ1-3|15
CASTLAGDSGNTIYF
>TRBV5-1|TRBJ2-7|17
CASSSQPGTAQIYEQYF
>TRBV5-1|TRBJ1-1|15
CASSPSATVNTEAFF
>TRBV27|TRBJ2-7|15
CASSFGRGASYEQYF